The present T cell receptor (beta chain) was sequenced within a study of blood T cell repertoires in COVID-19. About the research overall: The United States, Italy and Spain were the sources of the acute and convalescent COVID-19 samples. The cDNA or gDNA used as material had been derived from T cells, B-cell-depleted T cells, or PBMCs.

The germline V gene has CDR1 SGHRS and CDR2 YFSETQ. There are 16 residues in the CDR3. Trimming took 1 base from V and 0 from J, leaving 8 bases between them. The authors' processing: Reference gene primer amplification yielded estimated nucleated cell counts. TCRdb's table, derived via immunoSEQ multiplex PCR, lists solely in-frame clones and lacks some. V, J and clone size were drawn from that table, and D and trimming were deduced from the DNA. Among under 300,000 clones listed, approximately 83% were seen once. Sequenced: peripheral blood. V is TRBV5-1 and J is TRBJ2-6; D is uncertain. The source is an older woman with acute or convalescent COVID-19. The CDR3 region is CASSLTQSSGANVLTF. As DNA, the CDR3 is TGCGCCAGCAGCTTGACTCAAAGCTCTGGGGCCAACGTCCTGACTTTC.